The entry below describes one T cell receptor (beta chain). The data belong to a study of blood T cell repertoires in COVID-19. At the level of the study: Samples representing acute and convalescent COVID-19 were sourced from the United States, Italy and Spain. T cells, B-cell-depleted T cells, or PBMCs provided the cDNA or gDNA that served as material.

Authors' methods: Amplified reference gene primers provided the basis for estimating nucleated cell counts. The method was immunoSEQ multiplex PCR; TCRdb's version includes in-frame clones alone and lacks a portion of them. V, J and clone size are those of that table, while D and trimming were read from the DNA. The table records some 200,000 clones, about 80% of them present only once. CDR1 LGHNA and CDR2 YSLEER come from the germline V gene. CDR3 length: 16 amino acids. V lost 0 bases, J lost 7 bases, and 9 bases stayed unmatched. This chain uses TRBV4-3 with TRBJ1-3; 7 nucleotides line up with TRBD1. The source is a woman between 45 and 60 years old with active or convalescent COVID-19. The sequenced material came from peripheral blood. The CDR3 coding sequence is TGCGCCAGCAGCCAAGATGACAGGGCGGTAGGGAACACCATATATTTT. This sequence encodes CASSQDDRAVGNTIYF.